Listed below are T cell receptor beta chains from one sample, sequenced in a study of cytomegalovirus exposure and HLA in healthy donors. TCRdb's copy holds only in-frame clones and misses some; the assay was immunoSEQ multiplex PCR. The data contain 120,000 to 150,000 clones, about three quarters of them seen just once; the ten biggest clones take up about 1.8%. Sequenced sample: PBMCs. The receptor source for this set is a woman aged 25 to 45 in good health and CMV-seronegative. The CDR3 runs from the conserved cysteine through the conserved F or W. Fields, in order: CDR3 length, V gene, clone size, J gene, D gene, CDR3 DNA, CDR3 protein. D genes are given only for firm matches. Rows may omit the clone size; those that give it use once, few, many or a size class.

cdr3_length: 16
v_call: TRBV9
clone_size: .
j_call: TRBJ2-7
d_call: .
cdr3_nt: TGTGCCAGCAGCGTAGCTGGCAGGGGCCGGTCTGACGAGCAGTACTTC
cdr3_aa: CASSVAGRGRSDEQYF

cdr3_length: 15
v_call: TRBV2
clone_size: .
j_call: TRBJ1-1
d_call: .
cdr3_nt: TGTGCCAGCAGTCGGGAGGGGCTTTCGAACACTGAAGCTTTCTTT
cdr3_aa: CASSREGLSNTEAFF

cdr3_length: 13
v_call: TRBV7-2
clone_size: .
j_call: TRBJ1-3
d_call: .
cdr3_nt: TGTGCCAGCAGCGCTGACAGGGGAAACACCATATATTTT
cdr3_aa: CASSADRGNTIYF

cdr3_length: 13
v_call: TRBV5-6
clone_size: .
j_call: TRBJ1-5
d_call: .
cdr3_nt: TGTGCCAGCAGCTTAGGAGAAGGTCAGCCCCAGCATTTT
cdr3_aa: CASSLGEGQPQHF

cdr3_length: 15
v_call: TRBV5-4
clone_size: once
j_call: TRBJ2-3
d_call: .
cdr3_nt: TGTGCCAGCAGCTTGGATCTCCAGGGAGGAGATACGCAGTATTTT
cdr3_aa: CASSLDLQGGDTQYF

cdr3_length: 16
v_call: TRBV6-1
clone_size: .
j_call: TRBJ1-1
d_call: TRBD1
cdr3_nt: TGTGCCAGCAGTGAATCCCAGGGGGGTATGAACACTGAAGCTTTCTTT
cdr3_aa: CASSESQGGMNTEAFF

cdr3_length: 17
v_call: TRBV7-2
clone_size: .
j_call: TRBJ2-1
d_call: TRBD2
cdr3_nt: TGTGCCAGCAGCTTGGGTGGGACTAGCGGGGGGGCCAATGAGCAGTTCTTC
cdr3_aa: CASSLGGTSGGANEQFF

cdr3_length: 17
v_call: TRBV6-1
clone_size: few
j_call: TRBJ1-6
d_call: .
cdr3_nt: TGTGCCAGCAGTGAAGCAGGAGGGAGCTCCTATAATTCACCCCTCCACTTT
cdr3_aa: CASSEAGGSSYNSPLHF

cdr3_length: 13
v_call: TRBV29-1
clone_size: .
j_call: TRBJ1-5
d_call: .
cdr3_nt: TGCAGCGTTGAAGGAGGAAGCAATCAGCCCCAGCATTTT
cdr3_aa: CSVEGGSNQPQHF

cdr3_length: 16
v_call: TRBV14
clone_size: .
j_call: TRBJ1-4
d_call: .
cdr3_nt: TGTGCCAGCAGCCAAGACGGAGGGACGGTGAATGAAAAACTGTTTTTT
cdr3_aa: CASSQDGGTVNEKLFF

cdr3_length: 14
v_call: TRBV18
clone_size: .
j_call: TRBJ2-7
d_call: .
cdr3_nt: TGTGCCAGCTCGGCCGGGACTGTAACCTACGAGCAGTACTTC
cdr3_aa: CASSAGTVTYEQYF

cdr3_length: 14
v_call: TRBV2
clone_size: .
j_call: TRBJ1-5
d_call: TRBD1
cdr3_nt: TGTGCCAGCAGTGGACAGGGCCTCAATCAGCCCCAGCATTTT
cdr3_aa: CASSGQGLNQPQHF

cdr3_length: 16
v_call: TRBV4-3
clone_size: .
j_call: TRBJ2-7
d_call: .
cdr3_nt: TGCGCCAGCAGCCAAGATCCTGCCGTACAGGGTCGCGAGCAGTACTTC
cdr3_aa: CASSQDPAVQGREQYF

cdr3_length: 17
v_call: TRBV5-1
clone_size: once
j_call: TRBJ2-3
d_call: .
cdr3_nt: TGCGCCAGCAGCTTAATCCAGGGGGAGGTCAGCACAGATACGCAGTATTTT
cdr3_aa: CASSLIQGEVSTDTQYF

cdr3_length: 16
v_call: TRBV28
clone_size: .
j_call: TRBJ1-4
d_call: .
cdr3_nt: TGTGCCAGCCTCTCAATGTCACACTTGGGGAGGGAAAAACTGTTTTTT
cdr3_aa: CASLSMSHLGREKLFF

cdr3_length: 11
v_call: TRBV6-5
clone_size: .
j_call: TRBJ1-2
d_call: .
cdr3_nt: TGTGCCACCCAGAGCGGCTATGGCTACACCTTC
cdr3_aa: CATQSGYGYTF

cdr3_length: 17
v_call: TRBV5-1
clone_size: .
j_call: TRBJ2-7
d_call: TRBD1
cdr3_nt: TGCGCCAGCAGCTTGGCGTCAGGGACAGGAGGGAACCACGAGCAGTACTTC
cdr3_aa: CASSLASGTGGNHEQYF

cdr3_length: 17
v_call: TRBV28
clone_size: .
j_call: TRBJ2-1
d_call: TRBD2
cdr3_nt: TGTGCCAGCAGCTCACCGAGGGGTAGCGGGGGAAACAATGAGCAGTTCTTC
cdr3_aa: CASSSPRGSGGNNEQFF

cdr3_length: 15
v_call: TRBV11-2
clone_size: .
j_call: TRBJ2-7
d_call: .
cdr3_nt: TGTGCCAGCAGCGCCTCTAGAGTGACAGGCGGTGAGCAGTACTTC
cdr3_aa: CASSASRVTGGEQYF

cdr3_length: 14
v_call: TRBV4-2
clone_size: few
j_call: TRBJ2-5
d_call: TRBD2
cdr3_nt: TGTGCCAGCAGGGGCGGGGGGGCTCAGGAGACCCAGTACTTC
cdr3_aa: CASRGGGAQETQYF

cdr3_length: 15
v_call: TRBV19
clone_size: .
j_call: TRBJ2-5
d_call: TRBD1
cdr3_nt: TGTGCCAGTAGTCCCGCCGGGACAGGAAGTCTGACCCAGTACTTC
cdr3_aa: CASSPAGTGSLTQYF

cdr3_length: 13
v_call: TRBV7-3
clone_size: once
j_call: TRBJ2-2
d_call: .
cdr3_nt: TGTGCCAGCAGCTTGGGAGGCACCGGGGAGCTGTTTTTT
cdr3_aa: CASSLGGTGELFF

cdr3_length: 15
v_call: TRBV11-2
clone_size: .
j_call: TRBJ2-5
d_call: .
cdr3_nt: TGTGCCAGCAGCTTAGCTCCTAGCTGGGTAGAGACCCAGTACTTC
cdr3_aa: CASSLAPSWVETQYF

cdr3_length: 16
v_call: TRBV11-2
clone_size: .
j_call: TRBJ2-3
d_call: TRBD2
cdr3_nt: TGTGCCAGCAGCTTGAGGCCTAGCGGGGGCACAGATACGCAGTATTTT
cdr3_aa: CASSLRPSGGTDTQYF

cdr3_length: 15
v_call: TRBV19
clone_size: .
j_call: TRBJ1-2
d_call: TRBD1
cdr3_nt: TGTGCCAGCCATTCGGGACAGGGGGCCGGCTATGGCTACACCTTC
cdr3_aa: CASHSGQGAGYGYTF

cdr3_length: 12
v_call: TRBV27
clone_size: .
j_call: TRBJ1-6
d_call: TRBD1
cdr3_nt: TGTGCCGCTAGACAGGGGGATTCACCCCTCCACTTT
cdr3_aa: CAARQGDSPLHF

cdr3_length: 16
v_call: TRBV5-1
clone_size: .
j_call: TRBJ2-5
d_call: TRBD2
cdr3_nt: TGCGCCAGCAGCCCATCCGGGACTAGCGGCCAAGAGACCCAGTACTTC
cdr3_aa: CASSPSGTSGQETQYF

cdr3_length: 15
v_call: TRBV2
clone_size: once
j_call: TRBJ2-4
d_call: TRBD1
cdr3_nt: TGTGCCAGCAGCGTAGACAGGGGCTTCAGGAACATTCAGTACTTC
cdr3_aa: CASSVDRGFRNIQYF

cdr3_length: 15
v_call: TRBV5-1
clone_size: once
j_call: TRBJ1-2
d_call: .
cdr3_nt: TGCGCCAGCAGTCCACGGACAGAAAGTAACTATGGCTACACCTTC
cdr3_aa: CASSPRTESNYGYTF

cdr3_length: 19
v_call: TRBV4-1
clone_size: .
j_call: TRBJ2-5
d_call: TRBD1
cdr3_nt: TGCGCCAGCAGCTTCCCGGGACAGGGGCCCGTTTTAAACCAAGAGACCCAGTACTTC
cdr3_aa: CASSFPGQGPVLNQETQYF

cdr3_length: 15
v_call: TRBV2
clone_size: few
j_call: TRBJ1-4
d_call: .
cdr3_nt: TGTGCCAGCGAGACGCAGGGTTTGGAGAATGAAAAACTGTTTTTT
cdr3_aa: CASETQGLENEKLFF

cdr3_length: 15
v_call: TRBV5-1
clone_size: .
j_call: TRBJ1-5
d_call: TRBD1
cdr3_nt: TGCGCCAGCAGCCCCGGGACAGGTTACAATCAGCCCCAGCATTTT
cdr3_aa: CASSPGTGYNQPQHF